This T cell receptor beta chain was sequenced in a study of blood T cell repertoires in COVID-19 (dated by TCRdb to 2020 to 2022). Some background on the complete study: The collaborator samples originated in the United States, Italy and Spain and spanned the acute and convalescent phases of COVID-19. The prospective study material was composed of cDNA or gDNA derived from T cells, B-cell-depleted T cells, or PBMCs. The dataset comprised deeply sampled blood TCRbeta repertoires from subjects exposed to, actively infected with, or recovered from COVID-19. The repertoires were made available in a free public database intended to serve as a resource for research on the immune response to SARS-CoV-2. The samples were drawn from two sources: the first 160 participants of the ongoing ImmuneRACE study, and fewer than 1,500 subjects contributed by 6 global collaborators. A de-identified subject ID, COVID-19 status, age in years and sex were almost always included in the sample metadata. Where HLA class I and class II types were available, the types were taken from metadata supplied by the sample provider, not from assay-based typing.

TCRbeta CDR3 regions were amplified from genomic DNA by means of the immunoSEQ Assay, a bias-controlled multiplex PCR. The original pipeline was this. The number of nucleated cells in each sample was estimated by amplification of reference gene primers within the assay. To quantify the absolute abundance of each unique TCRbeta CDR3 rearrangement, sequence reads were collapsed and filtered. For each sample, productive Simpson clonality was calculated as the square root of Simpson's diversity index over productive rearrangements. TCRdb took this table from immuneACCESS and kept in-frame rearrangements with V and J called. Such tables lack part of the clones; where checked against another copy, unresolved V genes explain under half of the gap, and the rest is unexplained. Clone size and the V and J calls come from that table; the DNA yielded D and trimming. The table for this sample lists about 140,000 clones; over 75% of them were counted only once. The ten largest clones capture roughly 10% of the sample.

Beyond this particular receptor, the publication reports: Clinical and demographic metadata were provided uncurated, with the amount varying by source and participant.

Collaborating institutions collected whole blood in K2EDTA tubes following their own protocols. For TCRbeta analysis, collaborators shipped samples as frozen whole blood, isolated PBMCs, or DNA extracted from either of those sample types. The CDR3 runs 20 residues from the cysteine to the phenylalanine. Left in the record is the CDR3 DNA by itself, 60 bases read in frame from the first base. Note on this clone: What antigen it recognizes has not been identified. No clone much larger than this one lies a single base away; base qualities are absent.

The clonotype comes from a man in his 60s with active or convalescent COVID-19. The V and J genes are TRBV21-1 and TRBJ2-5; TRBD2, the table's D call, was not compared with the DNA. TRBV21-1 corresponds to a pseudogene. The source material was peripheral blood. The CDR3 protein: CASTYPERGVNGFNQETQYF. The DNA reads TGTGCCAGCACCTATCCGGAACGGGGGGTGAATGGGTTTAACCAAGAGACCCAGTACTTC.